This T cell receptor beta chain was identified during a study of monozygotic twins with inflammatory bowel disease (dated by TCRdb to between 2019 and 2020). With regard to the full study: A total of approximately 30 monozygotic twin pairs were included in the full study, comprising nine German pairs (four IBD-concordant, five IBD-discordant) and 19 IBD-discordant Danish pairs. Within discordant pairs, disease-associated traits were sought mainly by comparing IBD patients with their genetically identical healthy co-twins. Each individual had, on average, about 151 000 unique TCRalpha sequences and 181 000 unique TCRbeta sequences available for analysis.

The CDR3 goes from the cysteine to the phenylalanine over 14 residues. The protein alone is recorded here. Taken from the germline V gene, the CDR1 and CDR2 loops are SGHRS and YFSETQ. Overall results and qualifications from the work: No single strong signal or clonotype linked to IBD turned up in the results, so the idea that one exists was not supported. Compared with healthy twins, IBD patients had fewer clonotypes in common with other individuals, a difference most pronounced in patients showing signs of disease activity. Concordant and discordant twins showed no difference in repertoire similarity, possibly because of limited statistical power. The analysis was unable to tell apart different T cell subtypes. A decrease in TCRbeta repertoire diversity, as measured by inverse Simpson index, was observed in IBD patients compared with their healthy co-twins. Differing immunosuppressive treatments among patients may have added background noise and inter-individual variability to the repertoires.

A roughly 2.7 ml peripheral blood sample was drawn into PAXgene tubes per donor and stored at -80°C. Without any T cell sorting, total RNA was extracted from whole blood using the PAXgene blood miRNA kit on an automated QIAcube. Peripheral blood from monozygotic twin pairs who were concordant or discordant for inflammatory bowel disease underwent deep TCRalpha and TCRbeta repertoire profiling using unique molecular barcoding. Smoking habits were recorded for all twin pairs, and individuals were classified as current, former or never smokers. Concerning this clonotype: Its recognized antigen is unknown.

Library method: 5' RACE. Each TCR library was prepared from about 3,400 ng of total RNA. For each sample, cDNA synthesis with SMARTScribe reverse transcriptase was split into eight separate reactions. During cDNA synthesis, unique molecular identifiers containing a 6-nucleotide sample barcode were introduced by template switching. TCRalpha and TCRbeta cDNA was amplified by two nested PCRs of approximately 17 and 9 cycles, with bead purification after each PCR. Before amplification, cDNA was treated with uracil DNA-glycosylase and purified using the QIAquick PCR purification kit. The second PCR added Illumina TruSeq-compatible adapters along with sample-specific barcodes. Library quality and concentration were checked on TapeStation and Qubit, and libraries were pooled at 4.5 to 5.5 ng each. Sequencing of pooled libraries was carried out on an Illumina HiSeq2500 single-index Rapid Run using 2 x 100 bp reads and custom sequencing primers. Processing in the source paper ran as follows. PCR and sequencing errors were corrected by UMI-based consensus assembly using MiGEC version 1.2.6. V(D)J alignment, clonotype assembly and CDR3 extraction were performed with MiXCR version 2.1.1. Gene usage, clonotype sharing and MAIT/NKT TCR abundance were normalised by analysing the top 1000, 10 000 and 20 000 clonotypes per sample. After downsampling to 27 000 UMIs, diversity was calculated as the inverse Simpson index using the vegan R package. Paired Mann-Whitney U tests were applied to discordant twin pairs, and Benjamini-Hochberg correction was used for multiple testing. TCRdb reprocessed the reads, and each CDR3 protein sequence is entered once, without DNA. The V and J calls were not made by the authors but by TCRdb's processing. The sample table records about 170,000 distinct CDR3 sequences. The ten largest clones take up around 2.8% of the sample.

The chain was built from TRBV5-1 and TRBJ1-1; TCRdb calls TRBD1, which cannot be checked without DNA. Sequencing was performed on blood. This receptor was taken from a human donor with ulcerative colitis or Crohn's disease, or a healthy co-twin of an affected twin (not recorded which). CDR3 reads: CASSLPGANTEAFF.